The rows below give T cell receptor beta chains drawn from one sample of a study of blood T cells in healthy people across ages. TCRdb passed the 5' RACE reads through MiXCR, listing each CDR3 protein once. The sample has roughly 800,000 distinct CDR3 sequences, around 36% seen once. The sequenced sample consisted of blood. These receptors were obtained from a man aged 18 to 30 in good health. Each CDR3 is given with its conserved first and last residue. The D gene is left open where the match is weak. A clone size is listed for some rows: how often the clone was seen (once, few, many), or a class if it is expanded.

cdr3_aa cdr3_nt d_call clone_size j_call v_call
CSAFRSEVVETQFF TGCAGTGCTTTTCGGAGTGAGGTTGTCGAGACCCAGTTCTTC . . TRBJ2-1 TRBV20-1
CASSYSRGGEETQYF TGTGCCAGCAGTTACTCCAGAGGCGGGGAAGAGACCCAGTACTTC . few TRBJ2-5 TRBV6-5
CASESVAGEIDTQYF TGTGCCAGCGAGTCGGTAGCGGGGGAGATAGATACGCAGTATTTT TRBD2 few TRBJ2-3 TRBV2
CATSDLGGSIDNEQFF TGTGCCACCAGTGATTTAGGGGGGAGTATCGACAATGAGCAGTTCTTC . few TRBJ2-1 TRBV24-1
CSATRDSLQPQHF TGCAGTGCGACACGGGACAGTCTACAGCCCCAGCATTTT TRBD1 . TRBJ1-5 TRBV20-1
CSATGWGGGTETQYF TGCAGTGCTACGGGATGGGGGGGAGGAACAGAGACCCAGTACTTC TRBD2 . TRBJ2-5 TRBV20-1
CASSFRTGGRADTQYF TGTGCCAGCAGTTTCCGCACAGGGGGTCGCGCAGATACGCAGTATTTT TRBD1 few TRBJ2-3 TRBV27
CSVAESGANVLTF TGCAGCGTTGCTGAATCTGGGGCCAACGTCCTGACTTTC . . TRBJ2-6 TRBV29-1
CASSHPGRDTQYF TGTGCCAGCAGCCACCCCGGAAGGGATACGCAGTATTTT . . TRBJ2-3 TRBV4-2
CASSYSAPLGGYSNQPQHF TGTGCCAGCAGTTACTCAGCCCCATTGGGGGGTTATAGCAATCAGCCCCAGCATTTT . few TRBJ1-5 TRBV6-5
CASSRSGGADADTQYF TGCGCCAGCAGTCGTAGCGGGGGGGCCGACGCAGATACGCAGTATTTT TRBD2 . TRBJ2-3 TRBV5-1
CASSQGDRDSYEKLFF TGCGCCAGCAGCCAGGGGGACCGGGACAGTTATGAAAAACTGTTTTTT TRBD1 few TRBJ1-4 TRBV4-1
CASSLGRGGSNTEAFF TGTGCCAGCAGCTTAGGCCGCGGGGGTTCGAACACTGAAGCTTTCTTT . few TRBJ1-1 TRBV13
CAIREGEGGWHF TGTGCCATCAGGGAGGGGGAGGGGGGCTGGCATTTT . . TRBJ1-5 TRBV10-3
CSARDPGQGSTEAFF TGCAGTGCTAGAGACCCGGGACAGGGAAGCACTGAAGCTTTCTTT TRBD1 few TRBJ1-1 TRBV20-1
CASSMLDGYEQYF TGTGCCAGTAGTATGTTGGACGGCTACGAGCAGTACTTC . few TRBJ2-7 TRBV19
CASSDRRFLNTEAFF TGCGCCAGCAGTGATCGGCGGTTCCTGAACACTGAAGCTTTCTTT . . TRBJ1-1 TRBV10-2
CASRTELTGNTIYF TGTGCCAGCAGAACTGAATTGACTGGAAACACCATATATTTT . . TRBJ1-3 TRBV7-2
CSVRDGGNQPQHF TGCAGCGTGAGGGACGGAGGGAATCAGCCCCAGCATTTT . . TRBJ1-5 TRBV29-1
CSARVYSGGGNEQFF TGCAGTGCTAGAGTCTATAGCGGGGGAGGCAATGAGCAGTTCTTC TRBD2 . TRBJ2-1 TRBV20-1
CASRKGQFNSPLHF TGTGCCAGCCGGAAGGGACAGTTTAATTCACCCCTCCACTTT TRBD1 . TRBJ1-6 TRBV28
CSARAGASLYEQYF TGCAGTGCTAGAGCCGGGGCGTCGCTATACGAGCAGTACTTC . . TRBJ2-7 TRBV20-1
CASSYRGGTTIDTQYF TGTGCCAGCAGTTATCGCGGGGGGACTACCATAGATACGCAGTATTTT TRBD2 . TRBJ2-3 TRBV6-6
CASSPAGTGGEEQYF TGCGCCAGCAGCCCTGCCGGGACAGGGGGCGAAGAGCAGTACTTC TRBD1 . TRBJ2-7 TRBV5-1
CVGRAANTGELFF TGTGTAGGGAGGGCCGCGAACACCGGGGAGCTGTTTTTT TRBD2 . TRBJ2-2 TRBV12-3/TRBV12-4
CASTPGLGAEAFF TGTGCCAGCACCCCCGGGTTAGGCGCTGAAGCTTTCTTT . few TRBJ1-1 TRBV12-3/TRBV12-4
CASSLWENTGELFF TGTGCCAGCAGCTTATGGGAAAACACCGGGGAGCTGTTTTTT . . TRBJ2-2 TRBV7-3
CASSDPREANREKLFF TGTGCCAGCAGCGACCCTCGGGAGGCTAACCGTGAAAAACTGTTTTTT . many TRBJ1-4 TRBV12-3/TRBV12-4
CSAPGQGYGYTF TGCAGTGCTCCAGGACAGGGCTATGGCTACACCTTC TRBD1 many TRBJ1-2 TRBV20-1
CASSLEPANYGHTF TGCGCCAGCAGCTTGGAGCCGGCCAACTATGGCCACACCTTC . . TRBJ1-2 TRBV5-1
CASSSPLWAERAVSYNEQYF TGTGCCAGCAGTTCCCCCCTCTGGGCGGAGAGAGCCGTATCCTACAATGAGCAGTACTTC . . TRBJ2-7 TRBV12-3/TRBV12-4
CASSLEPRVSSSGFF TGTGCCAGCAGCTTAGAGCCCCGGGTCTCTTCCTCCGGGTTCTTC . . TRBJ2-1 TRBV7-9
CSARTDTLNSPLHF TGCAGCGCCCGGACGGATACTCTCAATTCACCCCTCCACTTT . . TRBJ1-6 TRBV29-1
CASSLGRGPSNTQYF TGTGCCAGCAGCTTAGGCCGGGGACCCTCGAATACGCAGTATTTT . . TRBJ2-3 TRBV13
CAIIESSYNSPLHF TGTGCCATCATCGAGAGCTCCTATAATTCACCCCTCCACTTT . . TRBJ1-6 TRBV7-2
CASSFYWDSIRYF TGTGCCAGCAGTTTTTATTGGGACTCGATAAGGTATTTT . . TRBJ2-3 TRBV28
CAISGGLAGGPGYNEQFF TGTGCCATCAGTGGGGGACTAGCGGGGGGGCCGGGATACAATGAGCAGTTCTTC TRBD2 few TRBJ2-1 TRBV10-3
CASTMEGENTEAFF TGCGCCAGCACCATGGAGGGAGAGAACACTGAAGCTTTCTTT . few TRBJ1-1 TRBV5-1
CSARDWLAGQPQHF TGCAGTGCTAGAGATTGGTTGGCAGGGCAGCCCCAGCATTTT . . TRBJ1-5 TRBV20-1
CSAVPGGNTDTQYF TGCAGTGCCGTACCCGGGGGAAACACAGATACGCAGTATTTT . . TRBJ2-3 TRBV20-1
CASTSRRTVQETQYF TGTGCCAGCACCTCCAGAAGGACTGTACAAGAGACCCAGTACTTC . . TRBJ2-5 TRBV12-3/TRBV12-4
CASSLIIVRVDERNTEAFF TGTGCCAGCAGCTTAATTATAGTCAGGGTGGATGAGAGGAACACTGAAGCTTTCTTT . . TRBJ1-1 TRBV7-2
CASSFSAGRETQFF TGTGCCAGCAGTTTCTCAGCGGGGAGGGAGACCCAGTTCTTC TRBD2 . TRBJ2-1 TRBV12-3/TRBV12-4
CASSRGINEQFF TGTGCCAGCAGTCGGGGAATAAATGAGCAGTTCTTC . . TRBJ2-1 TRBV5-5
CASSLVLQVYTQYF TGTGCCAGCAGCTTAGTATTACAGGTTTATACGCAGTATTTT . . TRBJ2-3 TRBV7-2
CAPGGRRYNEQFF TGTGCCCCCGGGGGCCGGCGATACAATGAGCAGTTCTTC . . TRBJ2-1 TRBV7-9
CASSPTGPEAFF TGTGCCAGCAGCCCTACAGGGCCTGAAGCTTTCTTT . . TRBJ1-1 TRBV12-3/TRBV12-4
CARPQGRGTEAFF TGTGCCAGACCACAGGGGCGGGGCACTGAAGCTTTCTTT TRBD1 . TRBJ1-1 TRBV27
CASSQPLQETQYF TGTGCCAGCAGCCAGCCACTACAAGAGACCCAGTACTTC . . TRBJ2-5 TRBV5-5
CASRFGNTQYF TGTGCCAGCAGGTTCGGTAATACGCAGTATTTT . few TRBJ2-3 TRBV6-2/TRBV6-3
CASSLGVPSNEQFF TGTGCCAGCAGCTTAGGGGTGCCTTCCAATGAGCAGTTCTTC . few TRBJ2-1 TRBV7-9
CASSLGTTWADGYTF TGTGCCAGCAGCTTAGGGACTACATGGGCTGATGGCTACACCTTC . many TRBJ1-2 TRBV7-9
CASSEVGTGIYEQYF TGTGCCAGCAGTGAAGTTGGGACAGGGATCTACGAGCAGTACTTC TRBD1 . TRBJ2-7 TRBV6-1
CSASPETGERGYTF TGCAGTGCTAGTCCCGAAACAGGGGAACGGGGCTACACCTTC TRBD1 . TRBJ1-2 TRBV20-1
CASSWGQGLNEQFF TGCGCCAGCAGCTGGGGACAGGGTCTAAATGAGCAGTTCTTC TRBD1 . TRBJ2-1 TRBV5-1
CATGDRGQGEQYF TGTGCCACCGGGGACAGGGGGCAGGGTGAGCAGTACTTC TRBD1 few TRBJ2-5 TRBV6-5
CASSSEFQETQYF TGTGCCAGCAGCTCCGAATTCCAAGAGACCCAGTACTTC . many TRBJ2-5 TRBV5-6